This T cell receptor (beta chain) derives from a study of blood T cell repertoires in COVID-19. Study in general: Acute and convalescent COVID-19 samples came from the United States, Italy and Spain. Sources were T cells, B-cell-depleted T cells, or PBMCs; the material itself was cDNA or gDNA.

One Seattle source followed patients from active infection through their disease course. The CDR3 has 13 residues. V was clipped by 3 bases and J by 7 bases; unmatched bases: 3. Germline V CDR1 and CDR2: SGDLS, YYNGEE. This table comes from immunoSEQ multiplex PCR, and its TCRdb copy is limited to in-frame clones, with some not included. The data hold about 130,000 clones, with around nine tenths observed a single time. The gene calls are TRBV9 and TRBJ2-1; 8 positions match TRBD2. The sequence came from a man aged 55 to 70 with COVID-19, enrolled during active disease. The sequencing input was peripheral blood. The CDR3, as DNA: TGTGCCAGCAGCGAAGGACTAGCAAATGAGCAGTTCTTC. Translation: CASSEGLANEQFF. The complete variable domain, with remaining parts taken from reference TRBV9 and TRBJ2-1, reads DSGVTQTPKHLITATGQRVTLRCSPRSGDLSVYWYQQSLDQGLQFLIQYYNGEERAKGNILERFSAQQFPDLHSELNLSSLELGDSALYFCASSEGLANEQFFGPGTRLTVL.